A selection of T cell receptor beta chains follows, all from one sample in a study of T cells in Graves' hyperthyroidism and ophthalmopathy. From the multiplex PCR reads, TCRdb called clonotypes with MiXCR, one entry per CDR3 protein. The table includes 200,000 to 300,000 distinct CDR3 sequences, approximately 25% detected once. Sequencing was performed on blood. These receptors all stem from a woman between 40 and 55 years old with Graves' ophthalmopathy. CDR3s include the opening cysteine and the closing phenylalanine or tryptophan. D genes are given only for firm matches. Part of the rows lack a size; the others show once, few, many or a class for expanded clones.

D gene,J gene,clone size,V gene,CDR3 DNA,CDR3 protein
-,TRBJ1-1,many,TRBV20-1,TGCAGTGCCGACGACATAGGGATGAACACTGAAGCTTTCTTT,CSADDIGMNTEAFF
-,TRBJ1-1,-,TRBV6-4,TGTGCCAGCAGGGCGGACAGAATAAGCACTGAAGCTTTCTTT,CASRADRISTEAFF
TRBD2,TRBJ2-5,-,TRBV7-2,TGTGCCAGCAGCTTGGGACTAGTGGAGACCCAGTACTTC,CASSLGLVETQYF
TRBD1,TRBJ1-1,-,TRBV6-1,TGTGCCAGCATAAAAAACAGGGGGGACACTGAAGCTTTCTTT,CASIKNRGDTEAFF
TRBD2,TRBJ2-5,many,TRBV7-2,TGTGCCAGCAGCTCTGGACTAGCGGGAGGGTTGCAGACCCAGTACTTC,CASSSGLAGGLQTQYF
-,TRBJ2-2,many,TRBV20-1,TGCAGTGCTAGAGTCGGGCTAGAGAACACCGGGGAGCTGTTTTTT,CSARVGLENTGELFF
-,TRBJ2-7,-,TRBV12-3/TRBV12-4,TGTGCCAGCAGCCCCGACGGAGTCTACGAGCAGTACTTC,CASSPDGVYEQYF
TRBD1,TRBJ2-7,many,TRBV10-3,TGTGCCATCAGCCCGGACAGGGTGGGTTACGAGCAGTACTTC,CAISPDRVGYEQYF
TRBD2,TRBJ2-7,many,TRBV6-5,TGTGCCAGCAGTTACGGCAGCGGGAGTGGTTACGAGCAGTACTTC,CASSYGSGSGYEQYF
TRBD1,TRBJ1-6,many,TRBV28,TGTGCCAGCAGTGGCCCACAGGGGAATTCACCCCTCCACTTT,CASSGPQGNSPLHF
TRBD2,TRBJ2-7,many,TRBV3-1,TGTGCCAGCAGCCAGATAGCGGGATGGTACGAGCAGTACTTC,CASSQIAGWYEQYF
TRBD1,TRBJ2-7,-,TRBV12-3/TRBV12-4,TGTGCCAGCAGGGGATCGATCGAGGGGGCGACCTACGAGCAGTACTTC,CASRGSIEGATYEQYF
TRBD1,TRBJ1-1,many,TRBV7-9,TGTGCCAGCACCCCAGGGGGTGGGACTGAAGCTTTCTTT,CASTPGGGTEAFF
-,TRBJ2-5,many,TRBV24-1,TGTGCCACCAGTGAAGGGACGAGGGGGCAAGAGACCCAGTACTTC,CATSEGTRGQETQYF
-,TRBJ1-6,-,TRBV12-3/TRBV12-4,TGTGCCAGCAGTTTACAGGGGAATAATTCACCCCTCCACTTT,CASSLQGNNSPLHF
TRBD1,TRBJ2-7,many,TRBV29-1,TGCAGCGCGACAGAGCCGGGACAGGGGAACGAGCAGTACTTC,CSATEPGQGNEQYF
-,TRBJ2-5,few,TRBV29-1,TGCAGCGTCCTGCCGGAGGGAGAGACCCAGTACTTC,CSVLPEGETQYF
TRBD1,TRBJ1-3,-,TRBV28,TGTGCCAGCAGGACGGACAGGGCGGCCGGAAACACCATATATTTT,CASRTDRAAGNTIYF
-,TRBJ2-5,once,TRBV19,TGTGCCAGTAGTATCTCGGTATCGGAGACCCAGTACTTC,CASSISVSETQYF
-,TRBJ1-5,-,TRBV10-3,TGTGCCATCAGTCCCAATAATAGCAATCAGCCCCAGCCTTTT,CAISPNNSNQPQPF
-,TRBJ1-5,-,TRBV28,TGTGCCAGCAGCCCTCCCTCCGGGATACTTAGCAATCAGCCCCAGCCTTTT,CASSPPSGILSNQPQPF
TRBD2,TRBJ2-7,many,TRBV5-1,TGCGCCAGCAGGCAAGCGGGGAACTTCTACGAGCAGTACTTC,CASRQAGNFYEQYF
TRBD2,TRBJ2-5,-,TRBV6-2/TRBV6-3,TGTGCCAGCCGGTCTAGCGGAAGGAAAGAGACCCAGTACTTC,CASRSSGRKETQYF
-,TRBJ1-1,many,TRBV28,TGTGCCAGCAGAATATCAGGGAGGATAGCTTTCTTT,CASRISGRIAFF
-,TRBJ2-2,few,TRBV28,TGTGCCAGCAGCCCAGACCCCCCTGTAGGTCACGGGGAGCTGTTTTTT,CASSPDPPVGHGELFF
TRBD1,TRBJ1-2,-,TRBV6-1,TGTGCCAGCAGTGCCCACAGGGGACAAAACTATGGCTACACCTTC,CASSAHRGQNYGYTF
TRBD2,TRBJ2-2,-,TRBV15,TGTGCCACCAGCAAACGACTAGCGGGGAACACCGGGGAGCTGTTTTTT,CATSKRLAGNTGELFF
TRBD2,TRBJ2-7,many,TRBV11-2,TGTGCCAGCAGCGCACTAGCGCTCAGCTCCTACGAGCAGTACTTC,CASSALALSSYEQYF
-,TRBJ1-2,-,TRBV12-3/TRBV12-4,TGTGCCAGCACCCCCACTGACAGCGTTAACTATGGCTACACCTTC,CASTPTDSVNYGYTF
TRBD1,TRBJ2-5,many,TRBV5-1,TGCGCCAGCAGCTTGGTAAGGGGACAGGGGACATCGAAAAAGACCCAGTACTTC,CASSLVRGQGTSKKTQYF
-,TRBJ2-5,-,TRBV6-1,TGTGCCAGCAGTACCCTTGGGGGTCGGAGGGAGACCCAGTACTTC,CASSTLGGRRETQYF
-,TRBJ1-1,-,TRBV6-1,TGTGCCAGCAGCGTGGCGCTGGACGCTGAAGCTTCCTTT,CASSVALDAEASF
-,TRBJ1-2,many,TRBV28,TGTGCCAGCAGTTTCTTGGACCTCAACTATGGCTACACCTTC,CASSFLDLNYGYTF